The 10 T cell receptor beta chains presented below share a single source sample, sequenced in a study of cytomegalovirus exposure and HLA in healthy donors (dated by TCRdb to about 2017). Libraries were constructed by the immunoSEQ multiplex PCR assay. The multiplex PCR relied on a mix of 60 forward primers for TCR Vbeta segments and 13 reverse primers for TCR Jbeta segments. Imported from immuneACCESS, the table was reduced by TCRdb to in-frame sequences with V and J called. These copies leave out some clones; in studies compared against another copy, an unresolved V gene accounts for under half, and the cause of the remainder is not known. The sample table holds 150,000 to 200,000 clones, of which roughly 79% were seen once. The ten largest clones represent 2% to 2.5% of the sample. Sequencing was carried out using PBMCs. These receptors were obtained from a woman in her twenties or thirties in good health and CMV-seropositive.

The J gene is TRBJ1-1, the V gene TRBV7-9; D unclear. Germline lookup yields CDR1 SEHNR and CDR2 FQNEAQ (reference sequence). CDR3 length: 14 residues. With 5 bases removed from V and 4 bases from J, the gap between germline ends came to 14 bases. The chain's CDR3 is CASSPGAGGTEAFF. CDR3 DNA sequence: TGTGCCAGCAGCCCTGGTGCGGGCGGCACTGAAGCTTTCTTT.

This chain joins TRBV25-1 and TRBJ2-7; 9 bases align to TRBD1. Germline V gives CDR1 MGHDK, CDR2 SYGVNS. The CDR3 has 14 amino acids. Trimming cost V 5 bases and J 5 bases; bases outside gene matches: 7. The CDR3 sequence is CASSTGTGSHEQYF. In DNA form, the CDR3 reads TGTGCCAGCAGTACCGGGACAGGGAGCCACGAGCAGTACTTC.

This chain links TRBV2 with TRBJ2-4, with D perhaps matching TRBD1 (6 bases). V was shortened by 1 base and J by 6 bases, with 13 bases between the two germline ends. Germline V lookup: CDR1 SNHLY, CDR2 FYNNEI. The CDR3 has 15 amino acids. As DNA, the CDR3 is TGTGCCAGCAGTGAAGGTTGGGGGCTTGGAAACATTCAGTACTTC. This codes for CASSEGWGLGNIQYF. The whole variable domain, remainder taken from reference TRBV2 and TRBJ2-4, is EPEVTQTPSHQVTQMGQEVILRCVPISNHLYFYWYRQILGQKVEFLVSFYNNEISEKSEIFDDQFSVERPDGSNFTLKIRSTKLEDSAMYFCASSEGWGLGNIQYFGAGTRLSVL.

The genes are TRBV2 and TRBJ2-7; D is perhaps TRBD1 (6 bases). The length of the CDR3 is 14 residues. Germline values: CDR1 SNHLY, CDR2 FYNNEI. V gave up 6 bases and J gave up 1 base, with 13 bases separating them. Here the CDR3 DNA reads TGTGCCAGCAGGGACAGAGTAAGATCCTACGAGCAGTACTTC. Its translation: CASRDRVRSYEQYF.

The J gene is TRBJ2-5, the V gene TRBV7-8; tentatively, D is TRBD2 (5 bases). Per the germline V gene, CDR1 is SGHVS and CDR2 is FQNEAQ. CDR3 length: 13 residues. V lost 5 bases, J lost 0 bases, and 7 bases lay in between. In DNA form, the CDR3 reads TGTGCCAGCAGCAGGACTTACCAAGAGACCCAGTACTTC. It codes for CASSRTYQETQYF.

This clone was seen only a few times. CDR3 DNA: TGTGCCAGCAGCTTAGGCGGGACAGGGGCAGATACGCAGTATTTT. This encodes CASSLGGTGADTQYF. V usage is TRBV11-3 and J usage is TRBJ2-3; TRBD1 aligns across 10 bases. The ends lost 1 base at V and 4 bases at J; junction bases unmatched: 2. CDR1 SGHNT and CDR2 YENEEA come from the germline V gene. The CDR3 runs to 15 residues.

V and J are TRBV5-4 and TRBJ2-1; D might be TRBD2 (5 bases). The V gene's germline CDR1 is SGHNT and CDR2 YYREEE (reference sequence). V was clipped by 2 bases and J by 4 bases, with 13 bases between them. This CDR3 is built from 15 residues. CDR3 DNA sequence: TGTGCCAGCAGCTTTTCAGCGGAGAATTACAATGAGCAGTTCTTC. Encoded protein: CASSFSAENYNEQFF.

The rearrangement uses TRBV14 and TRBJ2-7; possibly TRBD2 for D (6 bases). The CDR3 spans 14 residues. Germline V lookup: CDR1 SGHDN, CDR2 FVKESK. V was pared by 4 bases and J by 0 bases, with 10 bases between. CDR3 residues: CASSRAGGSYEQYF. The CDR3 DNA reads as TGTGCCAGCAGCCGAGCCGGGGGCTCCTACGAGCAGTACTTC.

The rearrangement uses TRBV28 and TRBJ2-5, with 10 bases identical to TRBD1. The V gene's germline CDR1 is MDHEN and CDR2 SYDVKM. There are 14 residues in the CDR3. J gave up 7 bases and V 5 bases, and 7 bases lay outside the gene matches. The CDR3 coding sequence is TGTGCCAGCAGTGGAGACAGGGGGCCTCCGACCCAGTACTTC. Translated, it gives CASSGDRGPPTQYF. Filled out from reference TRBV28 and TRBJ2-5, the complete variable domain reads DVKVTQSSRYLVKRTGEKVFLECVQDMDHENMFWYRQDPGLGLRLIYFSYDVKMKEKGDIPEGYSVSREKKERFSLILESASTNQTSMYLCASSGDRGPPTQYFGPGTRLLVL.

The rearrangement uses TRBV5-4 and TRBJ2-5, with TRBD1 matching 7 bases. The CDR3 consists of 13 residues. The V gene end was trimmed by 1 base and the J gene end by 3 bases; junction bases not matched to a gene: 0. CDR1 is SGHNT and CDR2 is YYREEE in the germline V gene (reference sequence). In DNA, the CDR3 is TGTGCCAGCAGCTTGCAGGGGGAAGAGACCCAGTACTTC. Translation: CASSLQGEETQYF.